This T cell receptor (beta chain) was sequenced during a study of blood T cell repertoires in COVID-19. Study-level background: Researchers got acute and convalescent COVID-19 samples from the United States, Italy and Spain.

In terms of age and location, participants ranged from roughly 18 to 95 years and lived in roughly 22 US areas. Recovered Cohort 3 donors showed two negative PCRs, clearance, or symptom resolution. Profiled with immunoSEQ multiplex PCR; TCRdb holds only in-frame clones, not every one. This table holds 400,000 or so clones, more than 80% found once. Germline V gene lookup returns CDR1 SGHRS and CDR2 YFSETQ. This CDR3 is built from 15 residues. Between the trimmed V and J ends, which lost 1 base and 0 bases, there was a span of 7 bases. The clonotype was recovered from a man between 25 and 39 years old who had recovered from COVID-19. Sequenced material: PBMCs or T cells enriched from blood (not recorded which). The genes are TRBV5-1 and TRBJ2-2; no definite D call. CDR3 residues: CASSLQAANTGELFF. DNA for the CDR3: TGCGCCAGCAGCTTGCAGGCCGCGAACACCGGGGAGCTGTTTTTT.